This T cell receptor (beta chain) came from a study of blood T cell repertoires in COVID-19. As for the study in general: Italy, Spain and the United States were the sources of the convalescent and acute COVID-19 samples. T cells, B-cell-depleted T cells, or PBMCs supplied cDNA or gDNA.

Original analysis: Researchers report that nucleated cell counts were estimated from reference gene primer amplification. Some clones are missing from TCRdb's copy, which holds only in-frame ones; the method was immunoSEQ multiplex PCR. V and J calls and clone size are those listed in that table; D and trimming were worked out from the DNA. The data hold 30,000 to 40,000 clones, with about 89% observed a single time. The sequence derives from an older man with active COVID-19. The sample taken for sequencing was peripheral blood.

The CDR3 sequence: CSVEAPEPGLRPRGYTF. Here the CDR3 DNA reads TGCAGCGTTGAAGCTCCCGAACCGGGACTGCGACCACGGGGCTACACCTTC. The rearrangement joins TRBV29-1 to TRBJ1-2; D may be TRBD1 (5 bases). The CDR3 extends over 17 amino acids. Between the trimmed V and J ends, which lost 1 base and 8 bases, there was a span of 26 bases. Germline V gene data show CDR1 as SQVTM and CDR2 as ANQGSEA.